Below are 9 T cell receptor beta chains sequenced from a single sample in a study of cytomegalovirus exposure and HLA in healthy donors. The PCR made use of 60 Vbeta and 13 Jbeta primers. Assay: immunoSEQ multiplex PCR; the TCRdb copy retains only in-frame clones and omits some. The sample lists roughly 100,000 clones; about 70% were seen once. The sample was PBMCs. The source of these receptors is a man aged 30-40 years in good health and CMV-seronegative.

The chain combines TRBV5-1 with TRBJ1-2, with a tentative D call TRBD1 (5 bases). The CDR3 is made up of 13 amino acids. The V gene's germline CDR1 is SGHRS and CDR2 YFSETQ. V dropped 0 bases and J dropped 7 bases, with 10 bases sitting between them. CDR3 nucleotide sequence: TGCGCCAGCAGCTTGGGCGACAGTTCTGGCTACACCTTC. This gives the protein CASSLGDSSGYTF.

The rearrangement joins TRBV29-1 to TRBJ1-1, with TRBD1 matching over 7 bases. From germline, CDR1 is SQVTM and CDR2 ANQGSEA. This CDR3 comprises 12 residues. V trimming: 6 bases; J trimming: 0 bases; junction bases outside the gene matches: 1. CDR3: CSVGTVNTEAFF. CDR3 in DNA: TGCAGCGTGGGGACAGTGAACACTGAAGCTTTCTTT. Supplemented by reference TRBV29-1 and TRBJ1-1, the full variable domain reads SAVISQKPSRDICQRGTSLTIQCQVDSQVTMMFWYRQQPGQSLTLIATANQGSEATYESGFVIDKFPISRPNLTFSTLTVSNMSPEDSSIYLCSVGTVNTEAFFGQGTRLTVV.

This clone was detected once. The V gene is TRBV2, the J gene TRBJ1-6; D is possibly TRBD1 (5 bases). This CDR3 comprises 13 residues. Germline values: CDR1 SNHLY, CDR2 FYNNEI. V shed 8 bases and J shed 8 bases, with 13 bases lying between them. CDR3 amino acids: CASLSFRDSPLHF. CDR3 bases: TGTGCCAGCTTATCTTTCAGGGATTCACCCCTCCACTTT.

This sequence joins TRBV6-1 and TRBJ2-1, with TRBD2 identical over 11 bases. CDR1 and CDR2 (germline): MNHNS, SASEGT. After removal of 6 bases from V and 8 bases from J, the junction contained 9 bases not matched to a gene. This CDR3 comprises 15 residues. CDR3 in DNA: TGTGCCAGCAGCGCAAATAGCGGGAGGGTTCATGAGCAGTTCTTC. This encodes CASSANSGRVHEQFF.

The chain has TRBV2 and TRBJ2-1, with 7 nucleotides matching TRBD1. CDR3 length: 15 residues. The germline V gene encodes CDR1 SNHLY and CDR2 FYNNEI. The ends lost 9 bases at V and 4 bases at J; junction bases unmatched: 12. CDR3 region: CASQQGMGLYNEQFF. DNA for the CDR3: TGTGCCAGTCAACAGGGGATGGGGCTTTACAATGAGCAGTTCTTC.

This clone was seen a handful of times. The J gene is TRBJ2-5, the V gene TRBV7-9; tentative D call: TRBD1 (7 bases). V was clipped by 2 bases and J by 1 base, with 11 bases between them. This CDR3 region has 15 residues. CDR1 is SEHNR, CDR2 FQNEAQ, per germline (reference sequence). CDR3 region: CASSLRGTVQETQYF. The CDR3 nucleotides read TGTGCCAGCAGCTTACGGGGGACAGTCCAAGAGACCCAGTACTTC.

This clone was recorded once. The CDR3 protein is CASHRSAYEQYF. The CDR3 DNA sequence: TGTGCCAGCCACAGGTCAGCCTACGAGCAGTACTTC. The chain links TRBV5-6 to TRBJ2-5; D may be TRBD1 (5 bases). Matching the DNA end better, TRBJ2-7 makes the J call doubtful. The CDR3 runs 12 residues. Germline lookup yields CDR1 SGHDT and CDR2 YYEEEE.

The chain joins TRBV6-6 to TRBJ1-2; D perhaps matches TRBD1 (5 bases). V dropped 2 bases and J dropped 6 bases, with 10 bases sitting between them. This CDR3 comprises 13 residues. Germline-derived CDR1 and CDR2 are MNHNY and SVGAGI (reference sequence). CDR3 bases: TGTGCCAGCAGTTACAGGGGATACCATGGCTACACCTTC. It yields the protein CASSYRGYHGYTF.

CDR3 protein: CASSLAQGMNTEAFF. The CDR3 DNA follows: TGTGCCAGCAGCTTAGCGCAGGGAATGAACACTGAAGCTTTCTTT. The V and J genes are TRBV7-2 and TRBJ1-1; a possible D gene is TRBD1 (5 bases). This CDR3 is 15 amino acids long. With 0 bases removed from V and 0 bases from J, the gap between germline ends came to 8 bases. Germline V gene sequence: CDR1 SGHTA, CDR2 FQGNSA.